One and the same sample provided the 28 T cell receptor beta chains below, sequenced in a study of blood T cell repertoires in COVID-19. Sequencing was performed with immunoSEQ multiplex PCR; in TCRdb, only in-frame clones are kept and a portion is missing. The sample carries over 70,000 clones, about 75% recorded once. The sample consisted of peripheral blood. The receptors shown here come from a woman of 80 years or more with acute or convalescent COVID-19.

The V call is TRBV29-1, the J call TRBJ1-3; possibly TRBD1 for D (6 bases). CDR3 length: 14 amino acids. Germline-derived CDR1 and CDR2 are SQVTM and ANQGSEA. V was clipped by 5 bases and J by 4 bases, with 15 bases between them. In nucleotides, the CDR3 is TGCAGCGTTTCTACAGGGAACGCAGGAAACACCATATATTTT. It translates to CSVSTGNAGNTIYF.

The chain carries TRBV5-4 and TRBJ1-6; a possible D gene is TRBD1 (5 bases). Germline values: CDR1 SGHNT, CDR2 YYREEE (reference sequence). CDR3 size: 15 residues. Trimming removed 5 bases from V and 0 bases from J, with 9 bases in between. CDR3 DNA: TGTGCCAGCAGACAGGACCCCTCCTATAATTCACCCCTCCACTTT. It specifies CASRQDPSYNSPLHF.

This chain uses TRBV28 with TRBJ2-7, with D perhaps TRBD2 (6 bases). V lost 3 bases to trimming and J lost 7 bases, with 16 bases between them. The CDR3 is made up of 14 amino acids. Germline CDR1 and CDR2: MDHEN and SYDVKM. The CDR3 sequence is CASSFGTSLGEQYF. The CDR3, as DNA: TGTGCCAGCAGTTTTGGGACTTCCCTGGGGGAGCAGTACTTC.

This chain links TRBV6-2 or TRBV6-3 with TRBJ2-7, with 10 bases that match TRBD2. CDR3 length equals 16 residues. The V gene's germline CDR1 is MNHEY and CDR2 SVGEGT. V was clipped by 2 bases and J by 2 bases; unmatched bases: 6. The CDR3 region has the DNA TGTGCCAGCAGTTACGTGGCTAGCGGGGGCGCCTACGAGCAGTACTTC. This encodes CASSYVASGGAYEQYF.

The chain is built from TRBV2 and TRBJ2-6, with D possibly matching TRBD1 (5 bases). Per germline, CDR1 SNHLY and CDR2 FYNNEI. With 6 bases removed from V and 0 bases from J, the gap between germline ends came to 9 bases. CDR3 length equals 15 residues. The CDR3 DNA reads TGTGCCAGCAGCGTTGGACACTCTGGGGCCAACGTCCTGACTTTC. Protein: CASSVGHSGANVLTF.

The chain links TRBV12-3 or TRBV12-4 to TRBJ1-5; unclear D gene. V dropped 2 bases and J dropped 10 bases, with 9 bases sitting between them. The CDR3 runs 12 residues. CDR3 coding DNA: TGTGCCAGCAGTTTAATGGTCAGTCCCCAGCATTTT. Protein: CASSLMVSPQHF.

J is TRBJ2-5 and V is TRBV27, with 8 bases fitting TRBD1. The CDR3 runs 16 residues. The germline gives CDR1 MNHEY, CDR2 SMNVEV (reference sequence). The J segment lost 5 bases and the V segment lost 3 bases, leaving 11 bases of the junction unmatched. The CDR3 spells CASSLTTGGGWETQYF. The CDR3 region has the DNA TGTGCCAGCAGTTTGACTACAGGGGGTGGTTGGGAGACCCAGTACTTC.

Here the CDR3 DNA reads TGTGCCTGGGTTCGGGGGGCGGGAGAGACCCAGTACTTC. This codes for CAWVRGAGETQYF. The rearrangement uses TRBV30 and TRBJ2-5, with D possibly being TRBD2 (7 bases). From germline, CDR1 is GTSNPN and CDR2 SVGIG (reference sequence). Trimming removed 5 bases from V and 4 bases from J, with 14 bases in between. CDR3 length: 13 residues.

This clone was recorded once. The genes are TRBV7-2 and TRBJ1-2; TRBD1 is a possible D gene (6 bases). Trimming took off 6 bases at V and 4 bases at J, with 15 bases between the two ends. Germline V lookup: CDR1 SGHTA, CDR2 FQGNSA. This CDR3 comprises 14 residues. CDR3: CASRGEGEGYGYTF. The CDR3 DNA reads as TGTGCCAGCAGGGGTGAGGGGGAGGGCTATGGCTACACCTTC.

The rearrangement uses TRBV10-3 and TRBJ2-7; D may be TRBD1 (6 bases). Trimming pared 8 bases from V and 0 bases from J, leaving 17 bases between. From germline, CDR1 is ENHRY and CDR2 SYGVKD. The CDR3 sequence is 15 residues long. The CDR3 loop reads CAISSQGKGSYEQYF. Written as DNA, the CDR3 is TGTGCCATCTCCTCTCAGGGGAAGGGCTCCTACGAGCAGTACTTC.

The J gene is TRBJ2-1, the V gene TRBV28; 7 bases fit TRBD2. V dropped 3 bases and J dropped 0; count of bases not matched to a gene: 2. Per germline, CDR1 MDHEN and CDR2 SYDVKM. There are 15 residues in the CDR3. In DNA, the CDR3 is TGTGCCAGCAGTTTCCCGGGGGGCTCCTACAATGAGCAGTTCTTC. It specifies CASSFPGGSYNEQFF.

This chain connects TRBV6-2 or TRBV6-3 to TRBJ2-6; TRBD2 aligns across 9 bases. V shed 5 bases and J 2 bases; nucleotides not matched to a gene: 1. The CDR3 is 15 residues long. Germline values: CDR1 MNHEY, CDR2 SVGEGT. The CDR3 loop reads CASSRLAAGANVLTF. In nucleotides, the CDR3 is TGTGCCAGCAGTAGACTAGCGGCTGGGGCCAACGTCCTGACTTTC.

The CDR3, as DNA: TGTGCCAGCAGCGTAGATCCGCGGGGATTTGGTGAAAAACTGTTTTTT. Translated, it gives CASSVDPRGFGEKLFF. This chain links TRBV9 with TRBJ1-4; no clear D gene. CDR3 size: 16 residues. The V gene lost 0 bases and the J gene lost 7 bases, with 16 bases spanning the gap. In germline, CDR1 is SGDLS, CDR2 YYNGEE.

The rearrangement uses TRBV15 and TRBJ2-1, with 7 nucleotides matching TRBD1. The CDR3 extends over 14 amino acids. J was trimmed by 7 bases and V by 3 bases; bases with no gene match: 6. Germline CDR1 and CDR2: LNHNV and YYDKDF (reference sequence). CDR3 region: CATSSRTGANEQFF. CDR3 DNA: TGTGCCACCAGCAGCCGGACAGGAGCAAATGAGCAGTTCTTC.

J is TRBJ1-5 and V is TRBV19; 7 bases are a match to TRBD1. The CDR3 runs to 13 residues. Trimming took 8 bases from V and 7 from J; bases not matched to a gene: 8. Germline CDR1 LNHDA, CDR2 SQIVND (reference sequence). The DNA for the CDR3 is TGTGCCAGTTCCCAGGGGGTTAGGCAGCCCCAGCATTTT. Its translation is CASSQGVRQPQHF.

The chain is built from TRBV24-1 and TRBJ2-5; 10 bases are a match to TRBD2. The CDR3 has 14 residues. Trimming at V came to 6 bases and at J to 5 bases, leaving 5 bases not matched to a gene. Per the germline V gene, CDR1 is KGHDR and CDR2 is SFDVKD. CDR3 DNA: TGTGCCACCAGTTCGGCTAGCGGGAGTGAGACCCAGTACTTC. It translates to CATSSASGSETQYF.

V gene TRBV19 combines with J gene TRBJ2-3; 11 positions agree with TRBD2. Germline V CDR1 and CDR2: LNHDA, SQIVND (reference sequence). The V and J ends lost 3 bases and 3 bases, in that order; junction bases with no gene match: 2. This CDR3 region has 15 residues. DNA for the CDR3: TGTGCCAGTAGTATCTCTAGCGGGAGGACAGATACGCAGTATTTT. Translating gives CASSISSGRTDTQYF.

The V and J genes are TRBV6-5 and TRBJ2-7, with 7 positions matching TRBD1. V gave up 10 bases and J gave up 3 bases; unmatched junction bases: 12. This CDR3 is 14 amino acids long. CDR1 and CDR2 (germline): MNHEY, SVGAGI. The CDR3 DNA reads TGTGCCATCGTTACCGGGACAGTCAACTACGAGCAGTACTTC. Amino acid sequence: CAIVTGTVNYEQYF.

The chain combines TRBV5-1 with TRBJ2-1; 8 bases line up with TRBD2. The CDR3 is 16 amino acids. With V trimmed by 4 bases and J by 5 bases, 11 bases remained unmatched. The germline gives CDR1 SGHRS, CDR2 YFSETQ. For the CDR3, the DNA is TGCGCCAGCAGCGCCAAAGCGGGAGTTGGCCACAATGAGCAGTTCTTC. Protein: CASSAKAGVGHNEQFF.

CDR3 sequence (DNA): TGTGCCAGTAGTACGGGGACAGGGGGCAGACAGCCCCAGCATTTT. Translating it yields CASSTGTGGRQPQHF. The J gene is TRBJ1-5, the V gene TRBV19, with 12 positions matching TRBD1. Germline lookup yields CDR1 LNHDA and CDR2 SQIVND (reference sequence). This CDR3 contains 15 residues. V dropped 4 bases and J dropped 7; count of bases not matched to a gene: 5.

The chain carries TRBV4-2 and TRBJ2-7; TRBD1 aligns across 8 bases. In germline, CDR1 is LGHNA, CDR2 YNFKEQ. Unmatched junction bases numbered 7, after V lost 4 bases and J lost 5 bases. The CDR3 sequence is 14 residues long. CDR3 protein: CASSRGQGDNEQYF. In DNA form, the CDR3 reads TGTGCCAGCAGCCGAGGACAGGGAGACAACGAGCAGTACTTC.

The gene calls are TRBV6-2 or TRBV6-3 and TRBJ1-1, with 7 bases identical to TRBD1. J lost 1 base, V lost 6 bases, and 8 bases had no gene match. The CDR3 is made up of 15 amino acids. The germline V gene encodes CDR1 MNHEY and CDR2 SVGEGT. The CDR3 DNA reads TGTGCCAGCAGCCTATACAGGGGAAAGAACACTGAAGCTTTCTTT. As protein: CASSLYRGKNTEAFF.

The chain has TRBV6-6 and TRBJ2-1; maybe TRBD2 (7 bases). Germline V lookup: CDR1 MNHNY, CDR2 SVGAGI (reference sequence). V was pared by 2 bases and J by 6 bases, with 17 bases between. The CDR3 consists of 16 residues. CDR3 nucleotide sequence: TGTGCCAGCAGTTACGGGACGGGGGGCCTCCCCAATGAGCAGTTCTTC. As protein: CASSYGTGGLPNEQFF.

The chain employs TRBV5-4 and TRBJ1-4, with a possible D match to TRBD1 (5 bases). The V gene's germline CDR1 is SGHNT and CDR2 YYREEE (reference sequence). This CDR3 spans 14 amino acids. Trimming pared 0 bases from V and 8 bases from J, leaving 11 bases between. The CDR3 bases are TGTGCCAGCAGCTTGGCCGGGGGTGCCGAAAAACTGTTTTTT. Translation: CASSLAGGAEKLFF. The full variable domain, rest sourced from reference TRBV5-4 and TRBJ1-4, is ETGVTQSPTHLIKTRGQQVTLRCSSQSGHNTVSWYQQALGQGPQFIFQYYREEENGRGNFPPRFSGLQFPNYSSELNVNALELDDSALYLCASSLAGGAEKLFFGSGTQLSVL.

V usage is TRBV19 and J usage is TRBJ1-2; the match to TRBD1 covers 7 bases. Trimming at V came to 4 bases and at J to 6 bases, leaving 8 bases not matched to a gene. Germline CDR1 and CDR2: LNHDA and SQIVND (reference sequence). CDR3 length: 14 residues. CDR3 nucleotide sequence: TGTGCCAGTAGTACGTCACAGGGGAGAGATGGCTACACCTTC. Its translation: CASSTSQGRDGYTF. The complete variable domain, with remaining parts taken from reference TRBV19 and TRBJ1-2, reads DGGITQSPKYLFRKEGQNVTLSCEQNLNHDAMYWYRQDPGQGLRLIYYSQIVNDFQKGDIAEGYSVSREKKESFPLTVTSAQKNPTAFYLCASSTSQGRDGYTFGSGTRLTVV.

The genes are TRBV7-9 and TRBJ1-4, with D hard to call. With 3 bases removed from V and 8 bases from J, the gap between germline ends came to 7 bases. The CDR3 consists of 12 residues. Germline V gives CDR1 SEHNR, CDR2 FQNEAQ (reference sequence). The CDR3, as DNA: TGTGCCAGCAGCTTCTCTGAGGAAAAACTGTTTTTT. Protein sequence: CASSFSEEKLFF.

V and J are TRBV6-2 or TRBV6-3 and TRBJ2-3; 7 bases fit TRBD2. Per germline, CDR1 MNHEY and CDR2 SVGEGT. J was trimmed by 5 bases and V by 5 bases; bases with no gene match: 25. The CDR3 has 20 residues. The CDR3 DNA follows: TGTGCCAGCAGTCAACGTCCCCGAGGGACTGGACTAGAGGCGAGAGATACGCAGTATTTT. Translation gives CASSQRPRGTGLEARDTQYF.

The chain joins TRBV7-2 to TRBJ1-2; possible D gene TRBD1, 5 bases. Trimming shortened V by 1 base and J by 4 bases, and 13 bases separated the two germline ends. CDR3 length: 15 residues. Germline lookup yields CDR1 SGHTA and CDR2 FQGNSA. The chain's CDR3 is CASSLDGDWSYGYTF. CDR3 nucleotide sequence: TGTGCCAGCAGCTTAGACGGGGACTGGAGCTATGGCTACACCTTC.